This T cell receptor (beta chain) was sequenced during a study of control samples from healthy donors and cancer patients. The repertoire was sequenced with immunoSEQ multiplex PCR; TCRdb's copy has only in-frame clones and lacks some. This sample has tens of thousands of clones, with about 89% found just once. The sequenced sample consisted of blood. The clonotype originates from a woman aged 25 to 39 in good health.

The CDR3 sequence: CSAQGVGEKLFF. The CDR3 bases are TGCAGCGCTCAGGGGGTGGGTGAAAAACTGTTTTTT. The J gene is TRBJ1-4, the V gene TRBV29-1; 7 positions match TRBD1. CDR1 is SQVTM and CDR2 is ANQGSEA in the germline V gene. Trimming at V came to 7 bases and at J to 7 bases, leaving 6 bases not matched to a gene. This CDR3 is 12 amino acids long.